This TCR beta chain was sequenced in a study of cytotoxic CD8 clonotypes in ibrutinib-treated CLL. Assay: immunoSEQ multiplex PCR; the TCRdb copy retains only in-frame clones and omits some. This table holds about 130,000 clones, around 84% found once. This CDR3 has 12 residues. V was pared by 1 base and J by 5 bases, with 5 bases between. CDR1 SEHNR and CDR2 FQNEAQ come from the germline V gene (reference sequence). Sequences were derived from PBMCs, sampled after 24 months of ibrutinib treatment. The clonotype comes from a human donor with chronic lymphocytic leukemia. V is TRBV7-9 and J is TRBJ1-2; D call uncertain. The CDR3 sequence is CASSLEQYGYTF. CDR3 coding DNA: TGTGCCAGCAGCTTAGAACAGTATGGCTACACCTTC.